The text below deals with one T cell receptor beta chain. Its target is unknown. The data originate from a study of cytomegalovirus exposure and HLA in healthy donors. Study-wide points: Per published accounts, TCR beta sequences correctly predicted the HLA-A and HLA-B alleles of most subjects. In a later analysis, TCR beta V- and J-gene trimming was associated with a missense DCLRE1C variant.

The primer mix had 60 Vbeta and 13 Jbeta primers. Some clones are missing from TCRdb's copy, which holds only in-frame ones; the method was immunoSEQ multiplex PCR. The table has more than 110,000 clones, about 80% seen once. Sequencing used PBMCs. This TCR derives from a man aged 25-45 years in good health and CMV-seronegative.

The CDR3 loop is CSVELASGGNNEQFF. CDR3 nucleotides: TGCAGCGTTGAATTGGCTAGCGGGGGAAACAATGAGCAGTTCTTC. The rearrangement links TRBV29-1 to TRBJ2-1; 10 nucleotides match TRBD2. Germline loops: CDR1 SQVTM, CDR2 ANQGSEA. V was clipped by 2 bases and J by 5 bases; unmatched bases: 6. The CDR3 spans 15 residues.